This T cell receptor beta chain originates from a study of cytomegalovirus exposure and HLA in healthy donors. J lost 4 bases, V lost 6 bases, and 10 bases had no gene match. This CDR3 contains 15 residues. Germline lookup yields CDR1 MNHEY and CDR2 SVGAGI. Use of 60 Vbeta and 13 Jbeta primers characterized the PCR. TCRdb keeps only in-frame clones here, not all; method: immunoSEQ multiplex PCR. The table includes 150,000 to 180,000 clones, 65% to 75% detected once. The origin of this receptor is a man aged 25-45 years in good health and CMV-seronegative. Material: PBMCs. The V call is TRBV6-5, the J call TRBJ2-5; 8 nucleotides agree with TRBD2. The CDR3, as DNA: TGTGCCAGCAGCCGACTAGCGATCGGGGGAGAGACCCAGTACTTC. Encoded protein: CASSRLAIGGETQYF.